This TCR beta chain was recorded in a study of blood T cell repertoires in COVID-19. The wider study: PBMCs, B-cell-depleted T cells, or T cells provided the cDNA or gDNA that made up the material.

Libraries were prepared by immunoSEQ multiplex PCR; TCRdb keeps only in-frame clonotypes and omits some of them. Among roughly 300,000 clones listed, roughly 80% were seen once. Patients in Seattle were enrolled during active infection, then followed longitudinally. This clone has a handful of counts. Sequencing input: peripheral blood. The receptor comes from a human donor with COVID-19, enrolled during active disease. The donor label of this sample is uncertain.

CDR3 region: CASSLDRGFMNTEAFF. The CDR3 DNA reads as TGCGCCAGCAGCTTAGACAGGGGCTTCATGAACACTGAAGCTTTCTTT. V gene TRBV5-1 combines with J gene TRBJ1-1, with 8 nucleotides matching TRBD1. Unmatched junction bases numbered 6, after V lost 2 bases and J lost 0 bases. Germline V lookup: CDR1 SGHRS, CDR2 YFSETQ. The length of the CDR3 is 16 residues.